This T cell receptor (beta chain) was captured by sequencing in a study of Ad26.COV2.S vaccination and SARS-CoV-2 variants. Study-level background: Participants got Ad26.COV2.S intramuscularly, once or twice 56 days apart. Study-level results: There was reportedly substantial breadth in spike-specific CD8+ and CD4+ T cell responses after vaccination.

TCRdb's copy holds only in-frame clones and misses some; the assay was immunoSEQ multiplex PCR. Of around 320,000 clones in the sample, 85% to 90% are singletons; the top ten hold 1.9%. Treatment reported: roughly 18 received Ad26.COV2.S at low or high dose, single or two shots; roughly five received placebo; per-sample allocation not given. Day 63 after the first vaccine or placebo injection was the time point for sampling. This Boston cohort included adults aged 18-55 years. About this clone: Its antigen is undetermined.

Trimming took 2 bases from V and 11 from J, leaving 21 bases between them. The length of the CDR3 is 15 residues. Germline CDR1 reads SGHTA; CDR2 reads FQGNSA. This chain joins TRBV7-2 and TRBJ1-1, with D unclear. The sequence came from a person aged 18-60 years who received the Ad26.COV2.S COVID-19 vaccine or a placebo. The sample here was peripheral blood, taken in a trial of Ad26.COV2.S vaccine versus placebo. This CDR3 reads CASSLSRGFSVAAFF. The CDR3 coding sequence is TGTGCCAGCAGCTTAAGTCGAGGGTTCTCAGTAGCGGCTTTCTTT.